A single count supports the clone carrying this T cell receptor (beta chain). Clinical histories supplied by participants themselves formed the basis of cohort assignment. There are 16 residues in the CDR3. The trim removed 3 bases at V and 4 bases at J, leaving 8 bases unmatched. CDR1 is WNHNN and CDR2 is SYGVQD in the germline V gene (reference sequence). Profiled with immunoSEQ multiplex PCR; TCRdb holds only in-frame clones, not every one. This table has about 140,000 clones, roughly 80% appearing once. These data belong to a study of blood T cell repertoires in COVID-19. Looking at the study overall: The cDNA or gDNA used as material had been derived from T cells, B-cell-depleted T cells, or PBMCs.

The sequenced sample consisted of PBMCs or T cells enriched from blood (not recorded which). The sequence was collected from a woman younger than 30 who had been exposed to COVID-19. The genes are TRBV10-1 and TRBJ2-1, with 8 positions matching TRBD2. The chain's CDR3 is CASSETHSGGYNEQFF. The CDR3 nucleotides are TGCGCCAGCAGTGAAACTCACAGCGGGGGTTACAATGAGCAGTTCTTC.